These T cell receptor beta chains were read from a single sample in a study of CD8 T cells in Susac syndrome. TCRdb reanalysed the immunoSEQ multiplex PCR reads using MiXCR and keeps one entry per CDR3 protein. The sample yields roughly 100,000 distinct CDR3 sequences, roughly 94% seen once. Material: CD4+ T cells from PBMCs. The receptors stem from a human donor with Susac syndrome. CDR3s include the opening cysteine and the closing phenylalanine or tryptophan. Each record gives: J gene, V gene, clone size, D gene, CDR3 protein, CDR3 DNA. The D gene is left open where the match is weak. Some rows mark clone size as missing; the rest say once, few, many or name a class of expanded clone.

TRBJ1-1	TRBV7-2	NA	NA	CASSSHLVRGAEAFF	TGTGCCAGCAGCTCTCACCTGGTCCGGGGGGCTGAAGCTTTCTTT
TRBJ1-5	TRBV20-1	once	TRBD1	CSAMGQGGQPQHF	TGCAGTGCTATGGGACAGGGGGGGCAGCCCCAGCATTTT
TRBJ2-4	TRBV12-3/TRBV12-4	NA	NA	CASSLGQPGNIQYF	TGTGCCAGCAGTTTAGGCCAACCAGGGAACATTCAGTACTTC
TRBJ2-1	TRBV7-6	NA	TRBD1	CASSSYRTGPEQFF	TGTGCCAGCAGCTCCTACCGGACAGGGCCTGAGCAGTTCTTC
TRBJ2-5	TRBV24-1	NA	NA	CATSDGGVETQYF	TGTGCCACCAGTGATGGCGGGGTCGAGACCCAGTACTTC
TRBJ2-3	TRBV7-8	NA	NA	CASSLTIWGAGYF	TGTGCCAGCAGTCTCACCATCTGGGGGGCGGGGTATTTT
TRBJ1-6	TRBV20-1	NA	NA	CSAKDLRGKNSPLHF	TGCAGTGCTAAGGACCTGCGTGGAAAGAATTCACCCCTCCACTTT
TRBJ1-4	TRBV28	NA	NA	CASSLSGEKLFF	TGTGCCAGCAGCCTATCGGGCGAAAAACTGTTTTTT
TRBJ2-2	TRBV27	NA	NA	CASSLDSSNTGELFF	TGTGCCAGCAGTTTGGACTCGTCGAACACCGGGGAGCTGTTTTTT
TRBJ2-3	TRBV21-1	NA	NA	CASSKYPGPQSTDTQYF	TGTGCCAGCAGCAAATACCCGGGACCCCAGAGCACAGATACGCAGTATTTT
TRBJ1-2	TRBV5-4	NA	TRBD1	CASRVTGGGGYTF	TGTGCCAGCAGGGTGACAGGGGGCGGCGGCTACACCTTC
TRBJ2-1	TRBV7-9	once	TRBD2	CASSVGLAGVNEQFF	TGTGCCAGCAGCGTGGGACTAGCGGGGGTTAATGAGCAGTTCTTC
TRBJ2-7	TRBV7-9	NA	TRBD1	CASSFGTGYEQYF	TGTGCCAGCAGCTTCGGGACAGGCTACGAGCAGTACTTC
TRBJ1-5	TRBV30	NA	NA	CACQTGNQPQHF	TGTGCCTGCCAGACAGGAAATCAGCCCCAGCATTTT
TRBJ2-1	TRBV28	NA	NA	CASHPPGTQNEQFF	TGTGCCAGCCATCCGCCTGGGACCCAGAATGAGCAGTTCTTC
TRBJ2-3	TRBV7-9	NA	TRBD2	CASSLTSGGDRRDTQYF	TGTGCCAGCAGCCTTACTAGCGGGGGAGACCGTAGGGATACGCAGTATTTT
TRBJ1-3	TRBV6-5	once	NA	CASSPGGNTIYF	TGTGCCAGCAGTCCCGGAGGAAACACCATATATTTT
TRBJ2-6	TRBV12-2	NA	NA	CASRLAGQGAEGANVLTF	TGTGCAAGTCGCTTAGCAGGACAGGGGGCGGAAGGGGCCAACGTCCTGACTTTC
TRBJ2-5	TRBV24-1	NA	NA	CATSQGHLLTQYF	TGTGCCACCAGTCAAGGACACCTCCTGACCCAGTACTTC
TRBJ1-5	TRBV20-1	NA	NA	CSARDLRGSNQPQHF	TGCAGTGCTAGAGATCTGCGAGGGAGCAATCAGCCCCAGCATTTT
TRBJ2-1	TRBV5-6	once	NA	CASSLGKLGGAYNEQFF	TGTGCCAGCAGCTTGGGAAAGCTAGGGGGGGCTTACAATGAGCAGTTCTTC
TRBJ1-2	TRBV29-1	NA	NA	CSAPSGSNYGYTF	TGCAGCGCTCCCTCAGGGTCCAACTATGGCTACACCTTC
TRBJ2-2	TRBV7-7	once	TRBD1	CASSRTGKVNTGELFF	TGTGCCAGCAGCAGGACAGGGAAAGTGAACACCGGGGAGCTGTTTTTT
TRBJ1-6	TRBV6-6	NA	NA	CASSSSPVVGSPLHF	TGTGCCAGCAGTTCCTCCCCGGTGGTAGGTTCACCCCTCCACTTT
TRBJ1-2	TRBV30	NA	TRBD1	CASSGTGYGYTF	TGTGCCTCCTCCGGGACAGGCTATGGCTACACCTTC
TRBJ2-3	TRBV12-3/TRBV12-4	NA	NA	CASRLTGGLGDTQYF	TGTGCCAGCAGACTCACTGGGGGGCTAGGAGATACGCAGTATTTT
TRBJ2-5	TRBV5-1	NA	NA	CASSLNSAQETQYF	TGCGCCAGCAGCTTGAATAGCGCACAAGAGACCCAGTACTTC
TRBJ1-2	TRBV2	NA	NA	CASSESGSYGYTF	TGTGCCAGCAGTGAATCGGGGTCCTATGGCTACACCTTC
TRBJ2-1	TRBV7-2	few	NA	CASSQIGGPYNEQFF	TGTGCCAGCAGCCAGATCGGGGGTCCTTACAATGAGCAGTTCTTC